This entry lists 23 T cell receptor beta chains sequenced from one sample in a study of blood T cell repertoires in COVID-19. The method was immunoSEQ multiplex PCR; TCRdb's version includes in-frame clones alone and lacks a portion of them. The sample records roughly 140,000 clones, 88% being singletons. The material sequenced was peripheral blood. Receptor source: a human donor in a cohort sampled during active COVID-19.

The chain combines TRBV6-5 with TRBJ1-1; 7 bases are shared with TRBD1. The germline V gene has CDR1 MNHEY and CDR2 SVGAGI. This CDR3 contains 13 residues. The J segment lost 10 bases and the V segment lost 1 base, leaving 6 bases of the junction unmatched. This CDR3 is CASSYYDRVPAFF. In DNA, the CDR3 is TGTGCCAGCAGTTACTACGACAGGGTCCCAGCTTTCTTT.

The rearrangement uses TRBV11-3 and TRBJ2-1; the match to TRBD1 covers 10 bases. Unmatched junction bases numbered 7, after V lost 4 bases and J lost 7 bases. The CDR3 loop spans 15 amino acids. From germline, CDR1 is SGHNT and CDR2 YENEEA. The CDR3 DNA follows: TGTGCCAGCAGCTCTACCGGGACAGGGGTGAATGAGCAGTTCTTC. Translated: CASSSTGTGVNEQFF. Full variable domain (rest looked up from reference TRBV11-3 and TRBJ2-1): EAGVVQSPRYKIIEKKQPVAFWCNPISGHNTLYWYLQNLGQGPELLIRYENEEAVDDSQLPKDRFSAERLKGVDSTLKIQPAELGDSAVYLCASSSTGTGVNEQFFGPGTRLTVL.

The sample holds a few counts of this clone. The genes are TRBV4-1 and TRBJ2-7; D is possibly TRBD1 (7 bases). With 2 bases removed from V and 3 bases from J, the gap between germline ends came to 17 bases. CDR1 is MGHRA and CDR2 is YSYEKL in the germline V gene. This CDR3 is built from 16 residues. The CDR3 DNA follows: TGCGCCAGCAGCCAAATGATTAGACAGGGACTCTACGAGCAGTACTTC. This gives the protein CASSQMIRQGLYEQYF.

The chain uses TRBV5-5 and TRBJ2-7, with 10 bases lining up with TRBD2. Germline lookup yields CDR1 SGHKS and CDR2 YYEKEE (reference sequence). J was trimmed by 6 bases and V by 0 bases; bases with no gene match: 9. The CDR3 length is 16 residues. The CDR3 DNA follows: TGTGCCAGCAGCTTGGGGGCCTCTAGCGGGGGTCGCGAGCAGTACTTC. Residues: CASSLGASSGGREQYF.

This chain links TRBV16 with TRBJ2-7; TRBD1 is a possible D gene (6 bases). The ends were cut back, 4 bases at V and 5 bases at J, with 15 bases in the middle. The CDR3 covers 14 residues. Per the germline V gene, CDR1 is KGHSY and CDR2 is FQNENV. CDR3 sequence: CASSRQGNVDEQYF. The CDR3 DNA reads TGTGCCAGCAGCCGCCAGGGGAACGTCGACGAGCAGTACTTC.

The V and J genes are TRBV14 and TRBJ2-5; D is unclear. Germline CDR1 is SGHDN and CDR2 is FVKESK. Trimming took 3 bases from V and 2 from J, leaving 13 bases between them. The CDR3 spans 15 residues. The CDR3 DNA is TGTGCCAGCAGCCATTTGTCAGGCCCACAAGAGACCCAGTACTTC. Protein sequence: CASSHLSGPQETQYF.

The chain joins TRBV19 to TRBJ2-1, with 7 nucleotides matching TRBD1. Germline lookup yields CDR1 LNHDA and CDR2 SQIVND (reference sequence). V gave up 4 bases and J gave up 6 bases; unmatched junction bases: 9. The CDR3 spans 15 residues. The CDR3 region has the DNA TGTGCCAGTAGTAGAGGGGGCCCCATACTCAATGAGCAGTTCTTC. Amino acid sequence: CASSRGGPILNEQFF. Full variable domain (rest looked up from reference TRBV19 and TRBJ2-1): DGGITQSPKYLFRKEGQNVTLSCEQNLNHDAMYWYRQDPGQGLRLIYYSQIVNDFQKGDIAEGYSVSREKKESFPLTVTSAQKNPTAFYLCASSRGGPILNEQFFGPGTRLTVL.

V and J are TRBV2 and TRBJ2-7; D may be TRBD2 (5 bases). V was shortened by 4 bases and J by 7 bases, with 14 bases between the two germline ends. CDR3 length: 13 amino acids. Germline values: CDR1 SNHLY, CDR2 FYNNEI. The CDR3 DNA follows: TGTGCCAGCAGTGGGTCGGCGGGCAGGGAGCAGTACTTC. It specifies CASSGSAGREQYF.

The chain combines TRBV29-1 with TRBJ2-5, with 7 bases aligning to TRBD1. J gave up 5 bases and V 4 bases, and 7 bases lay outside the gene matches. Germline assignment: CDR1 SQVTM and CDR2 ANQGSEA. This CDR3 contains 13 residues. The CDR3, as DNA: TGCAGCGTTGCCAGGGGGTTAGGGGAGACCCAGTACTTC. Amino acid sequence: CSVARGLGETQYF.

This sequence joins TRBV24-1 and TRBJ2-1; 8 bases match TRBD2. The length of the CDR3 is 15 residues. The junction had 5 bases not matched to a gene; V was cut back by 8 bases and J by 0 bases. Germline V gives CDR1 KGHDR, CDR2 SFDVKD. CDR3 protein: CATTTSGGSYNEQFF. The DNA for the CDR3 is TGTGCCACCACGACCAGCGGGGGCTCCTACAATGAGCAGTTCTTC.

The CDR3 reads CASSIYEGAKNIQYF. Written as DNA, the CDR3 is TGTGCCAGTAGTATTTACGAGGGAGCCAAAAACATTCAGTACTTC. The J gene is TRBJ2-4, the V gene TRBV19, with D possibly matching TRBD2 (5 bases). Germline V gene sequence: CDR1 LNHDA, CDR2 SQIVND (reference sequence). The CDR3 extends over 15 amino acids. V was shortened by 3 bases and J by 0 bases, with 9 bases between the two germline ends.

CDR3 in amino acids: CASSPRELAGVRGGDTDTQYF. The CDR3 coding sequence is TGCGCCAGCAGCCCCAGGGAACTAGCGGGAGTTAGGGGGGGGGACACAGATACGCAGTATTTT. The chain employs TRBV10-1 and TRBJ2-3, with 11 bases identical to TRBD2. Germline trimming cut 6 bases from V and 2 bases from J; bases unmatched to any gene: 22. This CDR3 is built from 21 residues. The germline CDR1 and CDR2 sequences are WNHNN and SYGVQD (reference sequence).

This clone occurred once. V is TRBV19 and J is TRBJ2-3, with D unclear. The germline gives CDR1 LNHDA, CDR2 SQIVND (reference sequence). Between the trimmed V and J ends, which lost 8 bases and 3 bases, there was a span of 18 bases. CDR3 length: 15 residues. The CDR3 DNA sequence: TGTGCCAGTGGATCCCACGGAGAGGTAACAGATACGCAGTATTTT. As protein: CASGSHGEVTDTQYF.

In its sample, this clone was seen once. This chain connects TRBV2 to TRBJ1-2; possibly TRBD1 for D (6 bases). This CDR3 has 15 residues. Trimming stripped 10 bases from V and 3 bases from J, with 21 bases between. The germline V gene has CDR1 SNHLY and CDR2 FYNNEI. For the CDR3, the DNA is TGTGCCACCAAACCAAGGGGGGGCGCGGACTATGGCTACACCTTC. This sequence encodes CATKPRGGADYGYTF.

The chain recombines TRBV3-1 (or the pseudogene TRBV3-2) with TRBJ1-5; TRBD1 aligns across 7 bases. The J segment lost 5 bases and the V segment lost 2 bases, leaving 3 bases of the junction unmatched. CDR3 length equals 14 residues. The germline CDR1 and CDR2 sequences are LGHDT and YNNKEL (reference sequence). CDR3 sequence: CASSQQTGDQPQHF. Written as DNA, the CDR3 is TGTGCCAGCAGCCAACAAACAGGGGATCAGCCCCAGCATTTT.

CDR3 in amino acids: CASSFGRGHYEQYF. Here the CDR3 DNA reads TGTGCCAGCAGCTTTGGCAGGGGGCACTACGAGCAGTACTTC. The J gene is TRBJ2-7, the V gene TRBV7-2, with 8 positions matching TRBD1. With 3 bases clipped from V and 3 bases from J, the junction kept 4 bases outside the gene matches. The CDR3 length is 14 residues. Per germline, CDR1 SGHTA and CDR2 FQGNSA.

V gene TRBV10-3 combines with J gene TRBJ2-5; the D gene is possibly TRBD2 (6 bases). The CDR3 length is 13 residues. The germline gives CDR1 ENHRY, CDR2 SYGVKD. V was trimmed by 8 bases and J by 5 bases, leaving 15 bases between them. CDR3: CAISPSVEETQYF. The CDR3 DNA follows: TGTGCCATCTCGCCTAGCGTCGAGGAGACCCAGTACTTC.

The chain joins TRBV5-1 to TRBJ1-4, with 10 positions matching TRBD1. Germline CDR1 reads SGHRS; CDR2 reads YFSETQ. CDR3 size: 15 residues. The ends lost 7 bases at V and 7 bases at J; junction bases unmatched: 10. The CDR3 region has the DNA TGCGCCAGCGGTCACTCCGGGACAGGGGTTGAAAAACTGTTTTTT. Encoded protein: CASGHSGTGVEKLFF.

The chain uses TRBV9 and TRBJ2-3; 11 bases map to TRBD2. The CDR3 sequence is 19 residues long. Germline V gene lookup returns CDR1 SGDLS and CDR2 YYNGEE. Trimming removed 0 bases from V and 1 base from J; junction bases left unmatched: 10. The CDR3 DNA is TGTGCCAGCAGCGTAGGGGCTAGCGGGGGGTTGTTGGGCACAGATACGCAGTATTTT. Translation gives CASSVGASGGLLGTDTQYF.

The rearrangement uses TRBV2 and TRBJ1-5; 7 bases match TRBD1. There are 15 residues in the CDR3. Germline loops: CDR1 SNHLY, CDR2 FYNNEI. Trimming cost V 8 bases and J 2 bases; bases outside gene matches: 9. In nucleotides, the CDR3 is TGTGCCAGCTCCTCGACAGGGACTGGCAATCAGCCCCAGCATTTT. Translating gives CASSSTGTGNQPQHF.

The V call is TRBV30, the J call TRBJ2-2; D is undetermined. Germline values: CDR1 GTSNPN, CDR2 SVGIG (reference sequence). The CDR3 sequence is 14 residues long. The V and J ends lost 2 bases and 5 bases respectively, with 12 bases between them. The CDR3 DNA sequence: TGTGCCTGGAGTACCTCACGAGGAACCGGGGAGCTGTTTTTT. Translation gives CAWSTSRGTGELFF.

The chain couples TRBV3-1 (or the pseudogene TRBV3-2) to TRBJ2-7; maybe TRBD1 (6 bases). V dropped 1 base and J dropped 2 bases, with 18 bases sitting between them. There are 17 residues in the CDR3. Germline loops: CDR1 LGHDT, CDR2 YNNKEL (reference sequence). CDR3 sequence reads: CASSQGVGGSLPYEQYF. DNA for the CDR3: TGTGCCAGCAGCCAAGGGGTAGGGGGTTCCCTTCCCTACGAGCAGTACTTC.

The chain recombines TRBV4-2 with TRBJ2-3, with 7 bases lining up with TRBD2. The CDR3 is 17 amino acids. Unmatched junction bases numbered 10, after V lost 0 bases and J lost 4 bases. The germline CDR1 and CDR2 sequences are LGHNA and YNFKEQ. CDR3 DNA sequence: TGTGCCAGCAGCCAAGAATTGGCCGGGGGAGGGGCAGATACGCAGTATTTT. Protein: CASSQELAGGGADTQYF.